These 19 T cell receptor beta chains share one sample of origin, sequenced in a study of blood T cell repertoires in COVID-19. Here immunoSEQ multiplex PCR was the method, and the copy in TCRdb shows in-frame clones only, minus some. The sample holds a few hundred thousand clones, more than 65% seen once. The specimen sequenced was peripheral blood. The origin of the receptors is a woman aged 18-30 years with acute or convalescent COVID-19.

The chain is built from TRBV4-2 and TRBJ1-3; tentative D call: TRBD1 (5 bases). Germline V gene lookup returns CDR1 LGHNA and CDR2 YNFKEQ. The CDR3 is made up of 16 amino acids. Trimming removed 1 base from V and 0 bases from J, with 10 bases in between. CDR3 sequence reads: CASSQGQTASGNTIYF. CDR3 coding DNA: TGTGCCAGCAGCCAAGGACAGACCGCCTCTGGAAACACCATATATTTT.

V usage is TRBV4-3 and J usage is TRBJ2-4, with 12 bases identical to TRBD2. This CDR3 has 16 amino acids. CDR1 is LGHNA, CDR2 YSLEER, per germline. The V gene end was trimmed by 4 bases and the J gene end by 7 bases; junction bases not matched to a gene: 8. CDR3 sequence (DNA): TGCGCCAGCAGCCGCCGACTAGCGGGAGATAGGAACATTCAGTACTTC. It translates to CASSRRLAGDRNIQYF.

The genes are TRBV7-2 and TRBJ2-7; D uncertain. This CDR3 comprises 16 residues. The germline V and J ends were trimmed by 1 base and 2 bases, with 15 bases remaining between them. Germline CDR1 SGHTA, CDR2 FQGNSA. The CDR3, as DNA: TGTGCCAGCAGCTTAGATCCCCAACTGAGCGCCTACGAGCAGTACTTC. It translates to CASSLDPQLSAYEQYF.

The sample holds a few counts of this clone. The CDR3 region is CATSDFPDAYGYTF. CDR3 bases: TGTGCCACCAGTGATTTCCCAGATGCCTATGGCTACACCTTC. The chain links TRBV24-1 to TRBJ1-2; D ambiguous. Germline values: CDR1 KGHDR, CDR2 SFDVKD. Trimming took off 1 base at V and 4 bases at J, with 9 bases between the two ends. The CDR3 consists of 14 residues.

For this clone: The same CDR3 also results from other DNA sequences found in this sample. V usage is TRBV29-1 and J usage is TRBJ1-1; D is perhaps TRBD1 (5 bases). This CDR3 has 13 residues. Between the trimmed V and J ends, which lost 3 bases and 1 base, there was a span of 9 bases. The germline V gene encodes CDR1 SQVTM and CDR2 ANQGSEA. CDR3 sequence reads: CSVDPQENTEAFF. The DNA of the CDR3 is TGCAGCGTTGACCCACAGGAGAACACTGAAGCTTTCTTT.

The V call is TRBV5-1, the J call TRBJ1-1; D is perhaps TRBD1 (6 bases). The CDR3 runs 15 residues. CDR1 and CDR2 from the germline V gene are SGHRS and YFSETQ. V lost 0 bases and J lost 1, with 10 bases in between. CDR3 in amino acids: CASSLEGGPNTEAFF. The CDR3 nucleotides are TGCGCCAGCAGCTTGGAGGGGGGGCCGAACACTGAAGCTTTCTTT.

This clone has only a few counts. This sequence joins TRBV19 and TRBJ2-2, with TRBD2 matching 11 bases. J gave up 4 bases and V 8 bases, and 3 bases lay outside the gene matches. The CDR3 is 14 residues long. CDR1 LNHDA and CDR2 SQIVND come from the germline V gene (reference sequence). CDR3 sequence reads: CASGTSGFTGELFF. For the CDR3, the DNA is TGTGCCAGTGGGACTAGCGGATTCACCGGGGAGCTGTTTTTT.

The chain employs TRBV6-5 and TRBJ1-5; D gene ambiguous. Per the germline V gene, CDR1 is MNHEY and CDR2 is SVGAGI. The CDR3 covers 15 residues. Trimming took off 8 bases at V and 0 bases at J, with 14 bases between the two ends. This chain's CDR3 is CASRPAGYSNQPQHF. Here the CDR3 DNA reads TGTGCCAGCCGCCCGGCGGGGTATAGCAATCAGCCCCAGCATTTT.

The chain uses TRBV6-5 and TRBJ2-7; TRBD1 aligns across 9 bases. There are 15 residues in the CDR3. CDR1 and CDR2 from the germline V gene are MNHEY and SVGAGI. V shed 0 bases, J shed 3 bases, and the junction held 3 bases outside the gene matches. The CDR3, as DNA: TGTGCCAGCAGTTACTCCGGGACAGGGTTCTACGAGCAGTACTTC. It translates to CASSYSGTGFYEQYF.

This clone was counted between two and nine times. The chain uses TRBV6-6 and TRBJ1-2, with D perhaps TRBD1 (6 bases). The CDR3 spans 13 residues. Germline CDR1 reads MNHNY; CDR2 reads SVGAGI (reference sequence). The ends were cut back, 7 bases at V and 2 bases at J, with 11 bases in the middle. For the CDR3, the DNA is TGTGCCAGCACTACCGGGACAAACTATGGCTACACCTTC. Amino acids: CASTTGTNYGYTF.

DNA for the CDR3: TGTGCCAGCAGCTCTAGGACTAGCGGCACAGATACGCAGTATTTT. This codes for CASSSRTSGTDTQYF. V is TRBV11-2 and J is TRBJ2-3; 9 bases are shared with TRBD2. The junction had 3 bases not matched to a gene; V was cut back by 4 bases and J by 1 base. Germline CDR1 SGHAT, CDR2 FQNNGV. The CDR3 extends over 15 amino acids.

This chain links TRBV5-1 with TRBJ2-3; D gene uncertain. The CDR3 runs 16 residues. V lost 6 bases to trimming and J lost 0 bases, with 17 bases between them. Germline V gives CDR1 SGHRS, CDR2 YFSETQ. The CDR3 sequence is CASTHTIQSSTDTQYF. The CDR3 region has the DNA TGCGCCAGCACGCACACCATCCAATCTAGCACAGATACGCAGTATTTT.

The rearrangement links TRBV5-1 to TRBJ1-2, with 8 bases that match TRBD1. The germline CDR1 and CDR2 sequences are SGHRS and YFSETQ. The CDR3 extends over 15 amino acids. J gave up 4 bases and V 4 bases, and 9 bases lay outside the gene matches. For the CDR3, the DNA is TGCGCCAGCAGCCCGGAAGGAGACAGGGGCTATGGCTACACCTTC. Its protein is CASSPEGDRGYGYTF.

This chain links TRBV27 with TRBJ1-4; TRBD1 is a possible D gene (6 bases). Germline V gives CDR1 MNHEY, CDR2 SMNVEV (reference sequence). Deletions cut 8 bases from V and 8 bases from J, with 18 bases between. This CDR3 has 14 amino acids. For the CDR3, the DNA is TGTGCCAGCTCGAGGGGCCAGGGGCCCGAAAAACTGTTTTTT. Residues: CASSRGQGPEKLFF.

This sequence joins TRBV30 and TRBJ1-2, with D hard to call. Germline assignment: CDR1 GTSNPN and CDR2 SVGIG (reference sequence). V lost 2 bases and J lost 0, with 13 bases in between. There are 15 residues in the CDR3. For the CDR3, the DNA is TGTGCCTGGAGTCTCGGGATTTCGGCTAACTATGGCTACACCTTC. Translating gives CAWSLGISANYGYTF.

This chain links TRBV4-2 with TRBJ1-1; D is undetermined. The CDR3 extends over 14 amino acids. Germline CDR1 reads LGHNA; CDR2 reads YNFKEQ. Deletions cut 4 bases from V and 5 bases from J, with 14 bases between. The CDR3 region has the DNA TGTGCCAGCAGCCCCCGAACGGGTTCTACTGAAGCTTTCTTT. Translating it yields CASSPRTGSTEAFF.

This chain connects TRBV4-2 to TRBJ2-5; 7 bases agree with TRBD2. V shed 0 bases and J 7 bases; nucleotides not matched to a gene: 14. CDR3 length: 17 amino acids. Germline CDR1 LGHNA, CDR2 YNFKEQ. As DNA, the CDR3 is TGTGCCAGCAGCCAAGATTTCGGGCGGGAGTCAAGGCGGACCCAGTACTTC. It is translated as CASSQDFGRESRRTQYF.

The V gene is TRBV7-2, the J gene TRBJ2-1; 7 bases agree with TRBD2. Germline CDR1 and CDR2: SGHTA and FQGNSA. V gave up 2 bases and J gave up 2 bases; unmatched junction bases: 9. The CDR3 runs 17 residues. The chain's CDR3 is CASSLRPAGATYNEQFF. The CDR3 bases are TGTGCCAGCAGCTTAAGACCCGCGGGAGCCACCTACAATGAGCAGTTCTTC.

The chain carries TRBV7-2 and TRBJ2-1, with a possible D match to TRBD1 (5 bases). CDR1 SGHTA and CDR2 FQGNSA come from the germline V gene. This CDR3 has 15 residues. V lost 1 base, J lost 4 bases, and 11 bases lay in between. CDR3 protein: CASSLGPDRYNEQFF. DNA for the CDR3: TGTGCCAGCAGCTTAGGCCCTGACAGATACAATGAGCAGTTCTTC. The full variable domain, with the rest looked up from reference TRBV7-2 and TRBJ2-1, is GAGVSQSPSNKVTEKGKDVELRCDPISGHTALYWYRQSLGQGLEFLIYFQGNSAPDKSGLPSDRFSAERTGGSVSTLTIQRTQQEDSAVYLCASSLGPDRYNEQFFGPGTRLTVL.